These 3 T cell receptor beta chains share one sample of origin, sequenced in a study of blood T cell repertoires in COVID-19. Measured with immunoSEQ multiplex PCR; TCRdb has only the in-frame clones, and not every one. The sample consists of roughly 190,000 clones, 86% of them appearing once. The sequenced sample consisted of peripheral blood. These receptors were taken from a man between 65 and 85 years old with acute or convalescent COVID-19.

In DNA form, the CDR3 reads TGCGCCAGCAGCTTGATGACGGCAGGGGGTGAAAAACTGTTTTTT. Residues: CASSLMTAGGEKLFF. The chain joins TRBV5-1 to TRBJ1-4; 7 bases align to TRBD1. Germline assignment: CDR1 SGHRS and CDR2 YFSETQ. With V trimmed by 1 base and J by 7 bases, 7 bases remained unmatched. The CDR3 extends over 15 amino acids.

The rearrangement links TRBV10-3 to TRBJ2-1; TRBD2 aligns across 10 bases. CDR1 and CDR2 from the germline V gene are ENHRY and SYGVKD. The CDR3 has 17 residues. With 3 bases clipped from V and 7 bases from J, the junction kept 12 bases outside the gene matches. The chain's CDR3 is CAISDTSSAGGRNEQFF. CDR3 DNA: TGTGCCATCAGTGACACTTCTTCAGCGGGGGGGCGGAATGAGCAGTTCTTC.

The sample holds a few counts of this clone. This chain joins TRBV10-1 and TRBJ1-5; the D is unclear. The CDR3 loop spans 11 amino acids. Per the germline V gene, CDR1 is WNHNN and CDR2 is SYGVQD (reference sequence). V was pared by 5 bases and J by 3 bases, with 2 bases between. The CDR3, as DNA: TGCGCCAGCAGTCACAATCAGCCCCAGCATTTT. Its translation is CASSHNQPQHF.